Listed below are T cell receptor beta chains from one sample, sequenced in a study of blood T cells in healthy people across ages. One entry per CDR3 protein, called by TCRdb with MiXCR from the 5' RACE reads. The sample shows around 1,700,000 distinct CDR3 sequences, over 25% of them seen only once. Sample: blood. The source is a woman in her 30s in good health. The CDR3 runs from the conserved cysteine through the conserved F or W. The D gene is left open where the match is weak. Only some rows state a clone size, as once, few, many or a class for expanded clones.

D gene,J gene,V gene,clone size,CDR3 protein,CDR3 DNA
-,TRBJ1-2,TRBV20-1,few,CSASHGSYDYTF,TGCAGTGCTAGTCACGGGTCCTATGACTACACCTTC
-,TRBJ2-7,TRBV20-1,many,CSAPTGGSVGYEQYF,TGCAGTGCTCCGACTGGGGGCAGTGTTGGCTACGAGCAGTACTTC
-,TRBJ1-2,TRBV12-3/TRBV12-4,few,CASSKTVYMDYGYTF,TGTGCCAGCAGTAAGACTGTATATATGGACTATGGCTACACCTTC
-,TRBJ1-2,TRBV27,-,CASSLLPASNYGYTF,TGTGCCAGCAGTTTATTGCCAGCTTCTAACTATGGCTACACCTTC
-,TRBJ1-4,TRBV4-1,few,CASMGSDEKLFF,TGCGCCAGCATGGGTTCCGATGAAAAACTGTTTTTT
-,TRBJ2-3,TRBV9,few,CASSVEGQGYTDTQYF,TGTGCCAGCAGCGTAGAAGGGCAGGGATACACAGATACGCAGTATTTT
TRBD2,TRBJ2-7,TRBV5-1,few,CASSGGSTSGRFGYEQYF,TGCGCCAGCAGCGGGGGGTCTACTAGCGGCCGATTTGGTTACGAGCAGTACTTC
TRBD2,TRBJ2-1,TRBV5-1,few,CASSEGLAHNEQFF,TGCGCCAGCAGCGAGGGACTAGCCCACAATGAGCAGTTCTTC
TRBD1,TRBJ2-2,TRBV5-6,-,CASSLGTGKAGELFF,TGTGCCAGCAGCCTGGGGACAGGGAAGGCCGGGGAGCTGTTTTTT
TRBD2,TRBJ2-7,TRBV14,-,CASSQKGLAGNEQYF,TGTGCCAGCAGTCAGAAGGGACTAGCGGGAAACGAGCAGTACTTC
TRBD2,TRBJ2-1,TRBV6-6,few,CASSPEVAGSNEQFF,TGTGCCAGCAGCCCGGAGGTAGCGGGCTCCAATGAGCAGTTCTTC
-,TRBJ2-5,TRBV29-1,many,CSVRFGRGTGETQYF,TGCAGCGTCCGTTTTGGTAGGGGGACGGGGGAGACCCAGTACTTC
-,TRBJ2-5,TRBV20-1,-,CSARDSGRTARETQYF,TGCAGTGCTAGAGATAGCGGCAGGACAGCCAGAGAGACCCAGTACTTC
TRBD2,TRBJ2-4,TRBV5-5,many,CASSSAGGGKNIQYF,TGTGCCAGCAGCTCGGCGGGAGGGGGCAAAAACATTCAGTACTTC
TRBD2,TRBJ2-1,TRBV24-1,-,CAASGGVYNEQFF,TGTGCCGCCAGTGGGGGGGTATACAATGAGCAGTTCTTC
-,TRBJ2-5,TRBV7-2,-,CASTYDRTYQETQYF,TGTGCCAGCACCTATGACAGGACGTACCAAGAGACCCAGTACTTC
-,TRBJ1-6,TRBV28,-,CASSLYGSSYNSPLHF,TGTGCCAGCAGTTTATACGGGAGCTCCTATAATTCACCCCTCCACTTT
TRBD2,TRBJ2-5,TRBV20-1,few,CSATRAPSGREEETQYF,TGCAGTGCTACGCGGGCACCTAGCGGGAGGGAAGAAGAGACCCAGTACTTC
TRBD1,TRBJ1-2,TRBV20-1,-,CSAPGQGDRGNYGYTF,TGCAGTGCTCCGGGACAGGGGGATCGGGGAAACTATGGCTACACCTTC
-,TRBJ2-6,TRBV14,few,CASSQQSTNVRTF,TGTGCCAGCAGCCAGCAGTCCACCAACGTCCGGACTTTC
-,TRBJ1-5,TRBV20-1,-,CSARNRLYSNQPQHF,TGCAGTGCTAGAAACAGACTTTATAGCAATCAGCCCCAGCATTTT
TRBD2,TRBJ2-6,TRBV10-3,few,CAISESTSGRASGANVLTF,TGTGCCATCAGTGAGTCGACTAGCGGGAGGGCCTCTGGGGCCAACGTCCTGACTTTC
-,TRBJ1-6,TRBV4-1,-,CASSQTGGLTYNSPLHF,TGCGCCAGCAGCCAAACCGGGGGGCTGACCTATAATTCACCCCTCCACTTT
TRBD2,TRBJ2-1,TRBV5-1,-,CASSSTASGRVEQFF,TGCGCCAGCAGCTCGACTGCTAGCGGGAGGGTTGAGCAGTTCTTC
-,TRBJ2-7,TRBV10-1,-,CASSESRSNRYEQYF,TGCGCCAGCAGTGAGTCTCGGTCTAACCGCTACGAGCAGTACTTC
TRBD1,TRBJ1-6,TRBV12-3/TRBV12-4,-,CASRLTGINSPLHF,TGTGCCAGCAGGCTGACAGGGATCAATTCACCCCTCCACTTT
TRBD2,TRBJ2-1,TRBV10-1,few,CASSESTSGTYNEQFF,TGCGCCAGCAGTGAGTCGACTAGCGGGACCTACAATGAGCAGTTCTTC
TRBD1,TRBJ2-1,TRBV18,many,CASSPRGQGYNEQFF,TGTGCCAGCTCCCCCAGGGGACAGGGTTACAATGAGCAGTTCTTC
TRBD1,TRBJ1-1,TRBV5-1,-,CASSLEQGAKAFF,TGCGCCAGCAGCTTGGAACAGGGGGCAAAAGCTTTCTTT
-,TRBJ2-3,TRBV29-1,many,CSVEDRGGGTTDTQYF,TGCAGCGTTGAAGACAGAGGGGGGGGTACCACAGATACGCAGTATTTT
TRBD1,TRBJ1-2,TRBV29-1,many,CSVGQGDYGYTF,TGCAGCGTTGGCCAGGGGGACTATGGCTACACCTTC
-,TRBJ2-7,TRBV21-1,few,CASSAATPPGIRYEQYF,TGTGCCAGCAGCGCCGCGACCCCCCCGGGGATCCGCTACGAGCAGTACTTC
-,TRBJ2-6,TRBV12-5,many,CAIGTSGANVLTF,TGTGCTATTGGGACCTCTGGGGCCAACGTCCTGACTTTC
-,TRBJ2-1,TRBV7-3,few,CASSLAGQGSNEQFF,TGTGCCAGCAGCTTAGCGGGCCAGGGGTCCAATGAGCAGTTCTTC
TRBD2,TRBJ2-5,TRBV4-1,-,CASSPGPGLGGQETQYF,TGCGCCAGCAGCCCAGGCCCGGGACTAGGGGGTCAAGAGACCCAGTACTTC
-,TRBJ1-1,TRBV12-3/TRBV12-4,-,CASSCGGADTEAFF,TGTGCCAGCAGTTGCGGGGGCGCTGACACTGAAGCTTTCTTT
-,TRBJ2-7,TRBV7-2,many,CASSSGRSSYEQYF,TGTGCCAGCAGCTCTGGACGTTCCTCCTACGAGCAGTACTTC
TRBD2,TRBJ2-1,TRBV11-2,once,CASSMIAGGVYNEQFF,TGTGCCAGCAGCATGATAGCGGGAGGGGTTTACAATGAGCAGTTCTTC
-,TRBJ1-2,TRBV30,-,CAWSVVRGNYGYTF,TGTGCCTGGAGTGTCGTACGGGGGAACTATGGCTACACCTTC
-,TRBJ1-1,TRBV20-1,once,CSARAGTVNTEAFF,TGCAGTGCTAGGGCGGGGACTGTGAACACTGAAGCTTTCTTT
TRBD1,TRBJ2-5,TRBV20-1,-,CSVLTGSQTQYF,TGCAGTGTCCTGACAGGGAGTCAGACCCAGTACTTC
TRBD2,TRBJ2-7,TRBV20-1,few,CSARGAGGHYEQYF,TGCAGTGCCCGGGGAGCGGGAGGGCACTACGAGCAGTACTTC
-,TRBJ2-1,TRBV2,few,CASSPGINQGEQFF,TGTGCCAGCAGTCCAGGTATCAATCAGGGTGAGCAGTTCTTC
-,TRBJ2-5,TRBV12-3/TRBV12-4,-,CASSAGHPSQETQYF,TGTGCCAGCAGTGCCGGACACCCGTCCCAAGAGACCCAGTACTTC
TRBD1,TRBJ1-4,TRBV5-4,few,CASSGRTGPNEKLFF,TGTGCCAGCAGCGGTAGGACAGGGCCTAATGAAAAACTGTTTTTT
TRBD2,TRBJ2-1,TRBV10-2,few,CASSDWTSTHNEQFF,TGCGCCAGCAGTGATTGGACTAGCACCCACAATGAGCAGTTCTTC
-,TRBJ1-4,TRBV18,-,CASSPNRARRPNEKLFF,TGTGCCAGCTCACCCAACAGGGCCCGAAGACCTAATGAAAAACTGTTTTTT
-,TRBJ2-2,TRBV7-3,-,CASSLTAGVNTGELFF,TGTGCCAGCAGCTTAACAGCGGGCGTAAACACCGGGGAGCTGTTTTTT
TRBD2,TRBJ2-3,TRBV24-1,-,CVTSAAGGTDTQYF,TGTGTCACCAGTGCTGCGGGAGGGACAGATACGCAGTATTTT